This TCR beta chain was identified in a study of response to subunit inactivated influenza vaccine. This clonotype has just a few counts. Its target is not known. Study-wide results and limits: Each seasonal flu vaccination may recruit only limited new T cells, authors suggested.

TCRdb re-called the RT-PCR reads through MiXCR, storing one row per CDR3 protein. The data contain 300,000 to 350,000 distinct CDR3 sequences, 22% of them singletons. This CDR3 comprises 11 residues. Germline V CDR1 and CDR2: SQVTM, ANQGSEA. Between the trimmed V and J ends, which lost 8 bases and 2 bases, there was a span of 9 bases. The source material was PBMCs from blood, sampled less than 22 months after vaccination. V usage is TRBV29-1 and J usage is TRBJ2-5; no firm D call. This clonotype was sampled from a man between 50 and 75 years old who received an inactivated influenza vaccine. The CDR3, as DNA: TGCAGCATAGGCTTTCAAGAGACCCAGTACTTC. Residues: CSIGFQETQYF.